The T cell receptor beta chain under discussion was sequenced for a study of shared T cell receptors in the human thymus. CDR3 length: 13 residues. Germline assignment: CDR1 MNHEY and CDR2 SMNVEV (reference sequence). V was pared by 7 bases and J by 9 bases, with 7 bases of the junction left unmatched. The protocol was immunoSEQ multiplex PCR, while the TCRdb copy is restricted to in-frame clones and leaves out a portion. Of about 660,000 clones listed, roughly 86% are singletons. The same sample was also used in a study of human thymus T cells. This second report adds: Thymus was obtained from resections taken during corrective heart surgery. It looked as if thymic and blood repertoires used V and J genes in a biased way. Among unrelated individuals, related research reported thymic repertoires that overlapped highly.

J is TRBJ2-1 and V is TRBV27; the match to TRBD2 covers 9 bases. The source of this sequence is a boy in the first two years of life with a congenital heart defect. Material for sequencing was thymocytes. CDR3 coding DNA: TGTGCCAGCATAACAGCGGGGGGCTTTGAGCAGTTCTTC. Translating gives CASITAGGFEQFF.